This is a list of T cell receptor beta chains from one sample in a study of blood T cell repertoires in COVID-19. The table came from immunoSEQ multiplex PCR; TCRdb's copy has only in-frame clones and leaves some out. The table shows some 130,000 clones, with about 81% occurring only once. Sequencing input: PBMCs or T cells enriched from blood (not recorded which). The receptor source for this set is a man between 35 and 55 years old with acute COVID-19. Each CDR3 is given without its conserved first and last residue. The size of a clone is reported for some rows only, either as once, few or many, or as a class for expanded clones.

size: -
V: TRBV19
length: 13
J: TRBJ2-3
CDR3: ASSRQGLFTDTQY

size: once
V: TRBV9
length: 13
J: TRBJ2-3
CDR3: ASSVEGASTDTQY

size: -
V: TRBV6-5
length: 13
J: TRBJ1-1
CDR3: ASTQHGVMNTEAF

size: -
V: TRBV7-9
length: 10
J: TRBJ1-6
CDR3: ASSLTGKPLH

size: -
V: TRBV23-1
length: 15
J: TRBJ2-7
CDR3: ASSQPPNSLLIYEQY

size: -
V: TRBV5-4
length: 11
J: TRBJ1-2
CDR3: ASSPESSYGYT

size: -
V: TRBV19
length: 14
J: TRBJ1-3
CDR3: ASSRGQSFSGNTIY

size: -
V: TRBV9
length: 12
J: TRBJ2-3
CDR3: ASRPGQAGDTQY

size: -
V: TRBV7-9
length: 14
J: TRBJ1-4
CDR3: ASSLADKGVHEKLF

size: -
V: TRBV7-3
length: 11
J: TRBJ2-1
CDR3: ASSFGGDNEQF

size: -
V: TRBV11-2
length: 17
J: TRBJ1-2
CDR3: AGSPGGRQGSPLSYGYT